This entry concerns a single T cell receptor (beta chain). Naive CD8 isolation took CD45RO-negative cells positively selected for CCR7 and excluded terminally differentiated effector memory CD45RA+ cells. The sample originates from a study of shared clonotypes between healthy human individuals. Trimming shortened V by 0 bases and J by 2 bases, and 11 bases separated the two germline ends. Germline V CDR1 and CDR2: MNHEY, SVGAGI. The CDR3 covers 16 residues. Clones were sequenced by immunoSEQ multiplex PCR, and TCRdb holds only the in-frame ones, with some missing. The table has millions of clones, roughly 94% seen once.

Source material: naive CD8+ T cells sorted from blood. The rearrangement uses TRBV6-5 and TRBJ2-1; a possible D gene is TRBD2 (6 bases). The receptor was isolated from a man younger than 35 in good health. The CDR3 bases are TGTGCCAGCAGTTACTCGAGGGAGGAGACCTACAATGAGCAGTTCTTC. Its protein is CASSYSREETYNEQFF.